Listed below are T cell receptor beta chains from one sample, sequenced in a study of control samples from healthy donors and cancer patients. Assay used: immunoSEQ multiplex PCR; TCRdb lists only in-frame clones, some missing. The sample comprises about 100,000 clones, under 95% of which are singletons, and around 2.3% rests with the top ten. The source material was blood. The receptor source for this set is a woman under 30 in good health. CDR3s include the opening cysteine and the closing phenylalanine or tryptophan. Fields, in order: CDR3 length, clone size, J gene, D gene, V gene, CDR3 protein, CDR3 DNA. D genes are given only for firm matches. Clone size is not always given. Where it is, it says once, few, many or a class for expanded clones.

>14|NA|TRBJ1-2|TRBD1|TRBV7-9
CASSLGDRVDGYTF
TGTGCCAGCAGCTTAGGGGACAGGGTGGATGGCTACACCTTC
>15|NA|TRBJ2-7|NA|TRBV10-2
CASSFPFANTYEQYF
TGCGCCAGCAGTTTCCCTTTCGCGAACACCTACGAGCAGTACTTC
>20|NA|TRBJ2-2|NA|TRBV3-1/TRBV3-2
CASSQVRPWERGTNTGELFF
TGTGCCAGCAGCCAAGTCCGCCCCTGGGAAAGAGGGACGAACACCGGGGAGCTGTTTTTT
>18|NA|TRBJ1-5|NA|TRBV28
CASSFVRPTFGGGQPQHF
TGTGCCAGCAGTTTTGTACGGCCTACGTTTGGGGGTGGTCAGCCCCAGCATTTT
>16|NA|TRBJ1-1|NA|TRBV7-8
CASSQAAGVPGTEAFF
TGTGCCAGCAGCCAAGCGGCGGGGGTCCCGGGTACTGAAGCTTTCTTT
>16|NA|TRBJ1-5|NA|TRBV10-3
CAISAGGLLRYQPQHF
TGTGCCATCAGTGCGGGAGGGCTCCTCCGCTATCAGCCCCAGCATTTT
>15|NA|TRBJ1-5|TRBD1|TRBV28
CASSTLDREFQPQHF
TGTGCCAGCAGCACCCTCGACAGGGAATTTCAGCCCCAGCATTTT
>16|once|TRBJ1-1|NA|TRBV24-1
CATSDGGLAGNTEAFF
TGTGCCACCAGTGATGGGGGGTTGGCCGGGAACACTGAAGCTTTCTTT
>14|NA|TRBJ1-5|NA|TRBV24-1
CATSDLDSNQPQHF
TGTGCCACCAGTGATCTGGACAGCAATCAGCCCCAGCATTTT
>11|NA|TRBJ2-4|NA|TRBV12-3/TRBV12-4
CASGTGTLQYF
TGTGCCAGCGGGACCGGGACTCTCCAGTACTTC
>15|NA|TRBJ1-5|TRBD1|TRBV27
CASSSWDREGQPQHF
TGTGCCAGCAGTTCGTGGGACAGGGAGGGTCAGCCCCAGCATTTT
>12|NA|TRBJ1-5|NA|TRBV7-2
CASSLESAPQHF
TGTGCCAGCAGCTTAGAATCGGCGCCCCAGCATTTT
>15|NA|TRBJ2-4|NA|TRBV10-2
CASRDLDLAKNIQYF
TGCGCCAGCAGAGATCTGGATTTAGCCAAAAACATTCAGTACTTC
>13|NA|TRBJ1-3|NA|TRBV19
CASSRGPGNTIYF
TGTGCCAGTAGTAGGGGACCTGGAAACACCATATATTTT
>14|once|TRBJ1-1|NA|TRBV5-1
CASRRITPVGEAFF
TGCGCCAGCAGGCGTATTACCCCTGTAGGTGAAGCTTTCTTT
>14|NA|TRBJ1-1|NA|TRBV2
CASSEGGGSRKAFF
TGTGCCAGCAGTGAGGGTGGAGGCTCTAGGAAAGCTTTCTTT
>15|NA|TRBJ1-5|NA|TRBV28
CASSFFDRFNQPQHF
TGTGCCAGCAGTTTCTTTGACAGATTCAATCAGCCCCAGCATTTT
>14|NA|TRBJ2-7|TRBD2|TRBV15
CATSKVGTSYEQYF
TGTGCCACCAGCAAGGTCGGGACTAGCTACGAGCAGTACTTC
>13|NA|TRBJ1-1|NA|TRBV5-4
CASRFQGSTEAFF
TGTGCCAGCAGGTTCCAGGGGAGCACTGAAGCTTTCTTT
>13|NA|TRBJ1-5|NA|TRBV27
CASSFVGNQPQHF
TGTGCCAGCAGTTTCGTTGGCAATCAGCCCCAGCATTTT
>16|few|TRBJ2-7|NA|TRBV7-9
CASTLGKRKETYEQYF
TGTGCCAGCACCCTTGGGAAGCGGAAGGAAACCTACGAGCAGTACTTC
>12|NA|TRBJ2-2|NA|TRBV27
CASSLEGRELFF
TGTGCCAGCAGTTTAGAGGGGAGGGAGCTGTTTTTT
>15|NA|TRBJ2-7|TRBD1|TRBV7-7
CASSLGKGGNYEQYF
TGTGCTAGCAGCTTAGGGAAAGGGGGCAACTACGAGCAGTACTTC
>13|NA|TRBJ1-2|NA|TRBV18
CASSPTGSYGYTF
TGTGCCAGCTCACCAACGGGGTCCTATGGCTACACCTTC
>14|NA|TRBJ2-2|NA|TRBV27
CASRWGRRTGELFF
TGTGCCAGCAGGTGGGGGCGCCGGACCGGGGAGCTGTTTTTT
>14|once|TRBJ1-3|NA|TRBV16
CASSQSSSGNTIYF
TGTGCCAGCAGCCAATCTAGCTCTGGAAACACCATATATTTT
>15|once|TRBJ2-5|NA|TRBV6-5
CASSATSGRGETQYF
TGTGCCAGCAGCGCCACTAGCGGCAGGGGGGAGACCCAGTACTTC
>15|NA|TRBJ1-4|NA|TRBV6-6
CASSRTGIEGEKLFF
TGTGCCAGCAGTAGAACCGGGATAGAGGGAGAAAAACTGTTTTTT